The 5 T cell receptor beta chains listed next were all sequenced from one sample in a study of OX40 agonist ivuxolimab in advanced cancers. TCRdb's table, derived via immunoSEQ multiplex PCR, lists solely in-frame clones and lacks some. Of 65,000 to 95,000 clones detected, roughly 89% appear once; the ten largest clones hold approximately 0.2%. Sequencing used CD4+ or CD8+ T cells sorted from blood, obtained in a trial of the OX40 agonist ivuxolimab. The receptors here all came from an adult with an advanced solid tumor such as melanoma, head and neck, liver or kidney cancer.

V usage is TRBV2 and J usage is TRBJ1-6, with D possibly matching TRBD1 (5 bases). The CDR3 is 14 residues long. Trimming cost V 4 bases and J 9 bases, with 13 bases left between them. The germline V gene has CDR1 SNHLY and CDR2 FYNNEI. CDR3 DNA: TGTGCCAGCAGTGGGGACCTGGGAGGTTCACCCCTCCACTTT. This sequence encodes CASSGDLGGSPLHF.

The chain joins TRBV28 to TRBJ1-3, with D possibly matching TRBD1 (6 bases). The CDR3 spans 14 residues. Per germline, CDR1 MDHEN and CDR2 SYDVKM. V was cut by 6 bases and J by 4 bases, with 13 bases left in between. The CDR3 bases are TGTGCCAGCAGGACTACAGGGATGGGAAACACCATATATTTT. Translation gives CASRTTGMGNTIYF.

The J gene is TRBJ2-6, the V gene TRBV11-1; 10 bases are shared with TRBD1. V dropped 6 bases and J dropped 2; count of bases not matched to a gene: 10. The V gene's germline CDR1 is SGHAT and CDR2 FQDESV (reference sequence). The CDR3 loop spans 18 amino acids. CDR3 region: CASSSATGGVAGANVLTF. CDR3 sequence (DNA): TGTGCCAGCAGTTCCGCGACAGGGGGCGTAGCTGGGGCCAACGTCCTGACTTTC.

V and J are TRBV11-3 and TRBJ2-3, with D hard to call. Between the trimmed V and J ends, which lost 3 bases and 2 bases, there was a span of 9 bases. Germline V lookup: CDR1 SGHNT, CDR2 YENEEA. This CDR3 spans 14 amino acids. The CDR3 is CASSLSWATDTQYF. Written as DNA, the CDR3 is TGTGCCAGCAGCTTGTCGTGGGCCACAGATACGCAGTATTTT.

This clone has just one count. The chain couples TRBV5-6 to TRBJ1-4; tentatively, D is TRBD1 (6 bases). The length of the CDR3 is 15 residues. Germline V gene lookup returns CDR1 SGHDT and CDR2 YYEEEE. Trimming stripped 4 bases from V and 3 bases from J, with 13 bases between. CDR3 bases: TGTGCCAGCAGCGCCACAGGGTTAGCTAATGAAAAACTGTTTTTT. Its translation: CASSATGLANEKLFF.